This T cell receptor (beta chain) was obtained from a study of regulatory T cells in long-lasting Graves disease. Relying on iRepertoire HTBI primers and Arm-PCR of CDR3 regions, the team built TCR beta libraries. In the original analysis: Sequenced samples collectively carried roughly 63 TRBV and 14 TRBJ segments. TCRdb itself ran the multiplex PCR reads through MiXCR, one entry per CDR3 protein. The V and J calls and clone size are TCRdb's, not the authors'. The table lists 240,000 or so distinct CDR3 sequences, 20% to 25% of them singletons. Regarding time point: newly diagnosed GD, antithyroid drugs for less than 3 months. PBMCs were the source of the RNA used for TCR sequencing. The table lists this clonotype with many counts. This specimen was peripheral blood mononuclear cells (PBMCs), taken at new diagnosis, from a patient treated with antithyroid drugs. The TCR was taken from a female donor with Graves disease.

CDR3 sequence reads: CASGDIGELFF. Here the CDR3 DNA reads TGTGCCAGCGGGGACATCGGGGAGCTGTTTTTT. The V and J genes are TRBV12-3 or TRBV12-4 and TRBJ2-2, with a possible D match to TRBD1 (6 bases). The V gene lost 8 bases and the J gene lost 7 bases, with 8 bases spanning the gap. The CDR3 is 11 residues long.